What follows are 6 T cell receptor beta chains derived from one specimen sequenced in a study of T-cell memory formation after mild COVID-19. TCRdb recomputed calls from the 5' RACE reads with MiXCR, one row per CDR3 protein. This sample has 300,000 to 400,000 distinct CDR3 sequences, with under 15% found just once. What was sequenced was PBMCs or a T cell subset sorted from them (not recorded which). Every receptor here comes from a man aged 18 to 30 who had mild COVID-19 (a few samples of this study predate the infection). Cell type and time point are not known.

In this sample, this clonotype turned up a few times. V gene TRBV7-9 combines with J gene TRBJ2-1; the D gene is possibly TRBD1 (5 bases). CDR1 and CDR2 (germline): SEHNR, FQNEAQ (reference sequence). Between the trimmed V and J ends, which lost 5 bases and 7 bases, there was a span of 24 bases. This CDR3 contains 17 residues. The CDR3 bases are TGTGCCAGCAGCGGTTTTGGGCAGGGCGAATGGATTAATGAGCAGTTCTTC. This sequence encodes CASSGFGQGEWINEQFF.

This clonotype was detected ten times or more. This rearrangement joins TRBV4-3 to TRBJ2-1, with TRBD2 matching 8 bases. Germline CDR1 is LGHNA and CDR2 is YSLEER. The V gene end was trimmed by 0 bases and the J gene end by 2 bases; junction bases not matched to a gene: 6. CDR3 length: 17 amino acids. CDR3 protein: CASSQDLIAGTYNEQFF. The CDR3 region has the DNA TGCGCCAGCAGCCAAGATCTTATAGCGGGGACCTACAATGAGCAGTTCTTC.

The rearrangement joins TRBV7-2 to TRBJ1-6; D is possibly TRBD1 (5 bases). Germline V gives CDR1 SGHTA, CDR2 FQGNSA. The CDR3 is 15 amino acids. V was clipped by 4 bases and J by 6 bases, with 13 bases between them. The CDR3 DNA reads as TGTGCCAGCAGCTCAACAGGCTCATCTAATTCACCCCTCCACTTT. Its protein is CASSSTGSSNSPLHF.

The rearrangement joins TRBV12-3 or TRBV12-4 to TRBJ2-3, with TRBD2 identical over 16 bases. V was pared by 10 bases and J by 9 bases, with 13 bases of the junction left unmatched. The CDR3 has 16 residues. The DNA for the CDR3 is TGTGCCACATCGTCCGGGACTAGCGGGGGGGCGGGGACGCAGTATTTT. Protein sequence: CATSSGTSGGAGTQYF.

This clonotype was seen only a few times. The chain is built from TRBV28 and TRBJ1-5; D is undetermined. Germline V gene lookup returns CDR1 MDHEN and CDR2 SYDVKM. V lost 10 bases and J 0 bases, leaving 7 bases between the germline ends. The CDR3 sequence is 12 residues long. CDR3 region: CATMVSNQPQHF. Written as DNA, the CDR3 is TGTGCCACTATGGTTAGCAATCAGCCCCAGCATTTT.

This clonotype was found a few times. The rearrangement joins TRBV20-1 to TRBJ1-6, with D unresolved. Germline-derived CDR1 and CDR2 are DFQATT and SNEGSKA (reference sequence). The germline V and J ends were trimmed by 1 base and 2 bases, with 12 bases remaining between them. The CDR3 length is 16 residues. CDR3 residues: CSARALTEPYNSPLHF. The CDR3 nucleotides read TGCAGTGCTAGAGCCCTAACAGAGCCCTATAATTCACCCCTCCACTTT.